This T cell receptor beta chain was sequenced for a study of T-cell reconstitution after alpha-beta-depleted transplantation in children. The table lists this clonotype with a few counts. What it binds is unknown. The TCRbeta library incorporated unique molecular identifiers. TCRdb reanalysed the PCR reads using MiXCR and keeps one entry per CDR3 protein. The sample has about 210,000 distinct CDR3 sequences, more than 15% seen once. Study outcomes and limitations: Surviving recipient cells, namely T cells and thymic progenitors, were the source of high day-60 TCRbeta diversity in some patients. The origin of alpha-beta T cells about two months after transplant was reportedly several hundred expanded graft clones. Counts and diversity of T cells one year after transplant came mostly from newly produced T cells.

The V gene lost 6 bases and the J gene lost 7 bases, with 13 bases spanning the gap. Germline CDR1 SGHVS, CDR2 FNYEAQ. The CDR3 has 14 residues. This receptor was obtained from a male patient under 10 years old who had a stem cell transplant for acute lymphoblastic leukemia, so the T cells may come from the graft donor. The sequencing here drew on PBMCs, mostly from graft donor cells, taken 360 days after TCRalphabeta/CD19-depleted stem cell transplant. V gene TRBV7-6 combines with J gene TRBJ1-6; D call uncertain. The CDR3 spells CASRDWARNSPLHF. The CDR3 DNA reads as TGTGCCAGCAGGGACTGGGCAAGGAATTCACCCCTCCACTTT. The entire variable domain, with the rest obtained from reference TRBV7-6 and TRBJ1-6, is as follows: GAGVSQSPRYKVTKRGQDVALRCDPISGHVSLYWYRQALGQGPEFLTYFNYEAQQDKSGLPNDRFSAERPEGSISTLTIQRTEQRDSAMYRCASRDWARNSPLHFGNGTRLTVT.